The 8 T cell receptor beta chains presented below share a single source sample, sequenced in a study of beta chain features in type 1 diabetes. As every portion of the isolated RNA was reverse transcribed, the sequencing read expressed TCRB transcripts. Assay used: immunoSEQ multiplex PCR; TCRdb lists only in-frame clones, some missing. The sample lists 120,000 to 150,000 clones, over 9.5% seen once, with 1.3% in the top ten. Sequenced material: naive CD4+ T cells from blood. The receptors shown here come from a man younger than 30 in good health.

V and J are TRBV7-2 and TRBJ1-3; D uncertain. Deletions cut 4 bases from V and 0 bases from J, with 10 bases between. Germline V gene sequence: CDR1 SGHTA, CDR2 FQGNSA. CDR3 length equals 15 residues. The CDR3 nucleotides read TGTGCCAGCAGCTGGGGAGTCGTCTCTGGAAACACCATATATTTT. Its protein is CASSWGVVSGNTIYF.

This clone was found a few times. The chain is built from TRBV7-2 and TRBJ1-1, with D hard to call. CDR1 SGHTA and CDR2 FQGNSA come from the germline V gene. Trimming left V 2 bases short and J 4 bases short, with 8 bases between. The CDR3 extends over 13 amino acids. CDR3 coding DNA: TGTGCCAGCAGCTTAAGCAGGTCCACTGAAGCTTTCTTT. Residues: CASSLSRSTEAFF.

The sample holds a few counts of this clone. DNA of the CDR3: TGTGCCAGCAGTGACCGACAGGGGGTCACTGAAGCTTTCTTT. Residues: CASSDRQGVTEAFF. The rearrangement links TRBV6-1 to TRBJ1-1, with 9 bases that match TRBD1. In germline, CDR1 is MNHNS, CDR2 SASEGT. With 3 bases clipped from V and 4 bases from J, the junction kept 3 bases outside the gene matches. This CDR3 comprises 14 residues.

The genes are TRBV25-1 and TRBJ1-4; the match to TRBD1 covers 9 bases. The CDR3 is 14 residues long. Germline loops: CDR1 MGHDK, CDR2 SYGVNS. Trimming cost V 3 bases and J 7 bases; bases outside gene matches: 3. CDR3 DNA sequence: TGTGCCAGCAGTGACGGGACAGGGTTTGAAAAACTGTTTTTT. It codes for CASSDGTGFEKLFF. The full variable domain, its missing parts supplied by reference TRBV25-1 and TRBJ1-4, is EADIYQTPRYLVIGTGKKITLECSQTMGHDKMYWYQQDPGMELHLIHYSYGVNSTEKGDLSSESTVSRIRTEHFPLTLESARPSHTSQYLCASSDGTGFEKLFFGSGTQLSVL.

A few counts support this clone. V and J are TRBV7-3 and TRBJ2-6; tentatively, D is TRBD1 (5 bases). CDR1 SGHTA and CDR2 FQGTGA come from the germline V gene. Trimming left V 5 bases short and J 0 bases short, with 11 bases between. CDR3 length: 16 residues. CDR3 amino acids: CASSQGHTSGANVLTF. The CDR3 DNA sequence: TGTGCCAGCAGCCAAGGACATACCTCTGGGGCCAACGTCCTGACTTTC.

In DNA form, the CDR3 reads TGTGCCACCAGCATTCGACAAACTGGGGCCAACGTCCTGACTTTC. Translated: CATSIRQTGANVLTF. The chain links TRBV15 to TRBJ2-6; no clear D gene. The ends were cut back, 4 bases at V and 2 bases at J, with 9 bases in the middle. CDR1 and CDR2 from the germline V gene are LNHNV and YYDKDF (reference sequence). The CDR3 has 15 residues.

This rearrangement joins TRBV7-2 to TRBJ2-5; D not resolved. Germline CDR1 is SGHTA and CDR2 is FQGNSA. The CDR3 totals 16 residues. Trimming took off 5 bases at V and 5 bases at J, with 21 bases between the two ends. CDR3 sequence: CASSAALGLPRETQYF. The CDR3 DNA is TGTGCCAGCAGCGCAGCCCTTGGGCTACCCCGCGAGACCCAGTACTTC.

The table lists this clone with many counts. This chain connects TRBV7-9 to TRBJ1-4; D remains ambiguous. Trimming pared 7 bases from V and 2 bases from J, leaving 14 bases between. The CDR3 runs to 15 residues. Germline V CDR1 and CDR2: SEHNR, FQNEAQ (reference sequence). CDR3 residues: CASMLVTGTNEKLFF. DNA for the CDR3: TGTGCCAGCATGTTGGTGACGGGTACTAATGAAAAACTGTTTTTT.